This record covers a single T cell receptor beta chain. Its cognate antigen is unknown. Libraries were prepared by immunoSEQ multiplex PCR; TCRdb keeps only in-frame clonotypes and omits some of them. The data contain about 47,000 clones, 86% of them singletons. The germline V gene has CDR1 MNHEY and CDR2 SVGAGI. The V end was cut by 0 bases, the J end by 0 bases, with 8 bases between. The CDR3 contains 15 residues. These data come from a study of T cells in localized non-small cell lung cancer. Overall study results and limits: Higher T cell density in the blood was associated with longer overall survival, whereas higher adjacent-lung clonality associated with shorter survival. Uninvolved adjacent lung showed the highest T cell clonality, exceeding tumor. Sequencing involved a lone tumor region, leaving heterogeneity possible. Adjacent lung exhibited a median of about 50 among the 100 most abundant tumor clones.

The sequence came from a man between 40 and 69 years old with stage II lung adenocarcinoma. The material was PBMCs, obtained before any cancer treatment. J is TRBJ1-2 and V is TRBV6-5; D possibly corresponds to TRBD1 (5 bases). CDR3 region: CASSYSWDANYGYTF. Here the CDR3 DNA reads TGTGCCAGCAGTTACTCTTGGGACGCTAACTATGGCTACACCTTC.